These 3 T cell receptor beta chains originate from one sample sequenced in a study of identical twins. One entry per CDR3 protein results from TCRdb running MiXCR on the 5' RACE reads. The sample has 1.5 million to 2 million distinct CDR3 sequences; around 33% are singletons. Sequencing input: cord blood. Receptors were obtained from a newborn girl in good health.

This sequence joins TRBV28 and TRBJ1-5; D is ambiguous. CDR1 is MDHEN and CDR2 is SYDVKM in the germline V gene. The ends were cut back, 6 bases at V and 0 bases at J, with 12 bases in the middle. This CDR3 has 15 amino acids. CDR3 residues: CASRGFTSSNQPQHF. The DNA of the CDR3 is TGTGCCAGCAGGGGATTCACCTCTAGCAATCAGCCCCAGCATTTT.

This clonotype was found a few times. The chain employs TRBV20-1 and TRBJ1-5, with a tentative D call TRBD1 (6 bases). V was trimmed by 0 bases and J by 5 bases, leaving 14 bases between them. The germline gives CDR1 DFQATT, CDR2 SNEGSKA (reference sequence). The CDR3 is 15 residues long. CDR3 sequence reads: CSARDPGQRDQPQHF. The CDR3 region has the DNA TGCAGTGCTAGAGACCCTGGACAGAGGGATCAGCCCCAGCATTTT.

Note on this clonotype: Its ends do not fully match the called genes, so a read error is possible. The CDR3 nucleotides read TGTGCCAGCGGTTTGGGACCCGGGACAGGGCTCTCCTACGAGCAGTACTTC. Translation: CASGLGPGTGLSYEQYF. The rearrangement uses TRBV28 and TRBJ2-7; 9 positions match TRBD1. The CDR3 is 17 amino acids. Looked up from germline, CDR1 is MDHEN and CDR2 is SYDVKM.